These T cell receptor beta chains were read from a single sample in a study of OX40 agonist ivuxolimab in advanced cancers. Here immunoSEQ multiplex PCR was the method, and the copy in TCRdb shows in-frame clones only, minus some. Found here are about 38,000 clones, around 82% of them singletons; the top ten hold 7.6%. This specimen was CD4+ or CD8+ T cells sorted from blood, taken in a trial of the OX40 agonist ivuxolimab. The receptors originated from an adult with an advanced solid tumor such as melanoma, head and neck, liver or kidney cancer. Each CDR3 is given with its conserved first and last residue. A D gene is named only where the DNA matches it firmly. A row's size may be missing; if present it is once, few, many or a size class.

>TRBV4-3|-|-|15|TRBJ2-3
CASSQGSVSTDTQYF
TGCGCCAGCAGCCAAGGGTCAGTCAGCACAGATACGCAGTATTTT
>TRBV30|-|-|14|TRBJ2-2
CAWSTGDWSGELFF
TGTGCCTGGAGTACTGGGGACTGGTCCGGGGAGCTGTTTTTT
>TRBV19|-|-|15|TRBJ2-2
CASTARTAYTGELFF
TGTGCCAGTACCGCCAGGACAGCGTACACCGGGGAGCTGTTTTTT
>TRBV7-9|TRBD1|once|18|TRBJ1-5
CASSLGRQGAFSNQPQHF
TGTGCCAGCAGCTTAGGACGACAGGGCGCTTTCAGCAATCAGCCCCAGCATTTT
>TRBV14|TRBD1|-|14|TRBJ2-1
CASSHRDRGNEQFF
TGTGCCAGCAGCCACCGGGACAGGGGCAATGAGCAGTTCTTC
>TRBV6-5|-|-|15|TRBJ1-3
CASGTRQALGNTIYF
TGTGCCAGCGGCACCCGACAGGCTCTTGGAAACACCATATATTTT
>TRBV10-3|TRBD1|-|14|TRBJ2-7
CAIGWGQGAYEQYF
TGTGCCATCGGGTGGGGACAGGGTGCCTACGAGCAGTACTTC
>TRBV19|-|few|14|TRBJ2-7
CASNPTGASYEQYF
TGTGCCAGTAACCCGACAGGCGCCTCCTACGAGCAGTACTTC
>TRBV29-1|-|few|15|TRBJ1-2
CSVEDSEGVDYGYTF
TGCAGCGTTGAAGACTCGGAAGGTGTTGACTATGGCTACACCTTC
>TRBV2|-|-|15|TRBJ2-7
CASSVSEQISYEQYF
TGTGCCAGCAGTGTATCCGAACAGATCTCCTACGAGCAGTACTTC
>TRBV27|-|-|14|TRBJ2-5
CASSLSHQTVSEYF
TGTGCCAGCAGTTTATCTCATCAGACTGTCTCTGAGTACTTC
>TRBV7-9|TRBD1|once|15|TRBJ1-4
CASSPPRQGNEKLFF
TGTGCCAGCAGCCCCCCTCGACAGGGAAATGAAAAACTGTTTTTT
>TRBV11-2|-|few|13|TRBJ1-1
CASSLDPNTEAFF
TGTGCCAGCAGCTTAGATCCGAACACTGAAGCTTTCTTT
>TRBV6-1|-|once|14|TRBJ2-5
CASAGGVGGETQYF
TGTGCCAGCGCTGGGGGAGTGGGTGGCGAGACCCAGTACTTC
>TRBV4-1|TRBD1|-|17|TRBJ1-2
CASSQQGVIFYNYGYTF
TGCGCCAGCAGCCAGCAGGGGGTGATATTTTATAACTATGGCTACACCTTC